A selection of T cell receptor beta chains follows, all from one sample in a study of shared clonotypes between healthy human individuals. Measured with immunoSEQ multiplex PCR; TCRdb has only the in-frame clones, and not every one. The data contain more than 2 million clones, 93% of them seen just once; the ten biggest clones take up less than 2%. Sequenced: naive CD8+ T cells from PBMCs. These receptors all stem from a man aged 18 to 35 in good health. Some clones in this sample may be carry-over from other donors' samples. Each CDR3 is given with its conserved first and last residue. Fields, in order: J gene, clone size, V gene, D gene, CDR3 DNA, CDR3 protein. A D gene is named only where the DNA matches it firmly. Clone size is not always given. Where it is, it says once, few, many or a class for expanded clones.

J gene: TRBJ2-5
clone size: .
V gene: TRBV7-9
D gene: .
CDR3 DNA: TGTGCCAGCAGCTTAATGATAGAGACCCAGTACTTC
CDR3 protein: CASSLMIETQYF

J gene: TRBJ1-1
clone size: .
V gene: TRBV27
D gene: TRBD1
CDR3 DNA: TGTGCCAGCAGTCACACAGGGGGCGTCACTGAAGCTTTCTTT
CDR3 protein: CASSHTGGVTEAFF

J gene: TRBJ2-1
clone size: once
V gene: TRBV4-3
D gene: TRBD2
CDR3 DNA: TGCGCCAGCAGACCCGGGACTAGCGAGAACAATGAGCAGTTCTTC
CDR3 protein: CASRPGTSENNEQFF

J gene: TRBJ1-2
clone size: .
V gene: TRBV10-3
D gene: TRBD1
CDR3 DNA: TGTGCCATCGCCTGGGACACAGGGGTAGCAGTTAACTATGGCTACACCTTC
CDR3 protein: CAIAWDTGVAVNYGYTF

J gene: TRBJ1-2
clone size: .
V gene: TRBV18
D gene: TRBD1
CDR3 DNA: TGTGCCAGCTCACCAACCAGGGGGGCAAGGGACTATGGCTACACCTTC
CDR3 protein: CASSPTRGARDYGYTF

J gene: TRBJ1-2
clone size: .
V gene: TRBV27
D gene: TRBD1
CDR3 DNA: TGTGCCAGCAGTTTAACCGGGACAGGGATTGGCTACACCTTC
CDR3 protein: CASSLTGTGIGYTF

J gene: TRBJ1-1
clone size: .
V gene: TRBV19
D gene: .
CDR3 DNA: TGTGCCAGTAGTATCCAGAACACTGAAGCTTTCTTT
CDR3 protein: CASSIQNTEAFF

J gene: TRBJ2-3
clone size: .
V gene: TRBV2
D gene: TRBD2
CDR3 DNA: TGTGCCAGCAGTGAAAATTTAGCGGGAGGGCCATCAGATACGCAGTATTTT
CDR3 protein: CASSENLAGGPSDTQYF

J gene: TRBJ2-2
clone size: .
V gene: TRBV11-2
D gene: TRBD2
CDR3 DNA: TGTGCCAGCAGCTTATCTTTGCGGACTAGCGGGTCGAACACCGGGGAGCTGTTTTTT
CDR3 protein: CASSLSLRTSGSNTGELFF

J gene: TRBJ2-3
clone size: .
V gene: TRBV2
D gene: .
CDR3 DNA: TGTGCCAGCAGCGTACACCCACAGGGCAGAAGGGGAGATACGCAGTATTTT
CDR3 protein: CASSVHPQGRRGDTQYF

J gene: TRBJ2-5
clone size: .
V gene: TRBV11-2
D gene: .
CDR3 DNA: TGTGCCAGCAGCATCCGGGGCTTGGGGACCCAGTACTTC
CDR3 protein: CASSIRGLGTQYF

J gene: TRBJ2-7
clone size: .
V gene: TRBV7-9
D gene: .
CDR3 DNA: TGTGCCAGCAGCTTAGGAGACGGACAAACCTACGAGCAGTACTTC
CDR3 protein: CASSLGDGQTYEQYF

J gene: TRBJ1-5
clone size: .
V gene: TRBV15
D gene: .
CDR3 DNA: TGTGCCACCAGCAGAAGGGTTGGGGGACCGGGGCAGCCCCAGCATTTT
CDR3 protein: CATSRRVGGPGQPQHF

J gene: TRBJ1-1
clone size: .
V gene: TRBV7-9
D gene: .
CDR3 DNA: TGTGCCAGCAGCCGAGTCCTTGGCCCCGGGACTGAAGCTTTCTTT
CDR3 protein: CASSRVLGPGTEAFF

J gene: TRBJ2-7
clone size: .
V gene: TRBV25-1
D gene: .
CDR3 DNA: TGTGCCAGCAGTGAATTAGCGAGCGAGCAGTACTTC
CDR3 protein: CASSELASEQYF

J gene: TRBJ2-1
clone size: .
V gene: TRBV5-1
D gene: .
CDR3 DNA: TGCGCCAGCAGCTTGGGTGCATTCTCCTCGAGCTCCTACAATGAGCAGTTCTTC
CDR3 protein: CASSLGAFSSSSYNEQFF

J gene: TRBJ1-4
clone size: once
V gene: TRBV11-2
D gene: .
CDR3 DNA: TGTGCCAGCAGCGCAAACCCCCGACAGGTAGAAAAACTGTTTTTT
CDR3 protein: CASSANPRQVEKLFF

J gene: TRBJ2-1
clone size: .
V gene: TRBV27
D gene: .
CDR3 DNA: TGTGCCAGCAGTTTATCGGGACTTAGACACAATGAGCAGTTCTTC
CDR3 protein: CASSLSGLRHNEQFF

J gene: TRBJ2-1
clone size: .
V gene: TRBV7-9
D gene: .
CDR3 DNA: TGTGCCAGCAGCTTAGTGGTACAGAATGAGCAGTTCTTC
CDR3 protein: CASSLVVQNEQFF

J gene: TRBJ1-4
clone size: .
V gene: TRBV11-2
D gene: .
CDR3 DNA: TGTGCCAGCAGCCCCCGATGGACAGACACCCCAGGGGAAAAACTGTTTTTT
CDR3 protein: CASSPRWTDTPGEKLFF

J gene: TRBJ2-3
clone size: .
V gene: TRBV30
D gene: TRBD2
CDR3 DNA: TGTGCCTGGAACGTGGGGAGGGCCACAGATACGCAGTATTTT
CDR3 protein: CAWNVGRATDTQYF